This T cell receptor beta chain emerged from a study of response to subunit inactivated influenza vaccine. Study-wide points: With each seasonal influenza vaccination, the authors suggested, few new T cells are recruited.

Using its own MiXCR run on the RT-PCR reads, TCRdb lists one record per CDR3 protein. The repertoire consists of about 780,000 distinct CDR3 sequences, with about 18% occurring once and the leading ten covering around 9.9%. Many counts were recorded for this clonotype. The target antigen is unknown. Trimming left V 0 bases short and J 2 bases short, with 3 bases between. Germline V gives CDR1 SGHRS, CDR2 YFSETQ. This CDR3 has 13 residues. This material consisted of PBMCs from blood, taken around 5 days after vaccination. The clonotype was recovered from a middle-aged man who received an inactivated influenza vaccine. The J gene is TRBJ2-1, the V gene TRBV5-1; D not certain. The CDR3 bases are TGCGCCAGCAGCTTGGTTCCCTACAATGAGCAGTTCTTC. It codes for CASSLVPYNEQFF.